The 2 T cell receptor beta chains below all came from one sample that was sequenced in a study of T-cell memory formation after mild COVID-19. Using its own MiXCR run on the 5' RACE reads, TCRdb lists one record per CDR3 protein. The repertoire has 400,000 to 500,000 distinct CDR3 sequences, about a sixth of them found once; the top ten carry about a fifth. What was sequenced was PBMCs or a T cell subset sorted from them (not recorded which). All receptors come from a man younger than 35 who had mild COVID-19 (a few samples of this study predate the infection). Cell type and time point are not known.

This clonotype was detected only a few times. The rearrangement uses TRBV7-8 and TRBJ2-3; D is uncertain. CDR1 is SGHVS, CDR2 FQNEAQ, per germline. The CDR3 is 16 residues long. Trimming removed 0 bases at V and 2 bases at J, with 12 bases between. For the CDR3, the DNA is TGTGCCAGCAGCTTAGCGGAACCGTTGGTCACAGATACGCAGTATTTT. Amino acid sequence: CASSLAEPLVTDTQYF.

This clonotype was recorded at least ten times. The junction shows a germline mismatch at one end, possibly a read error. The genes are TRBV7-7 and TRBJ2-1; D gene ambiguous. The CDR3 is 16 residues long. Germline CDR1 and CDR2: SSHAT and FNYEAQ (reference sequence). In nucleotides, the CDR3 is TGTGCTAGCAGCTTAAAACTTAGGCCCCCCTACAATGAGCAGTTCTTC. As protein: CASSLKLRPPYNEQFF. Full variable domain (remainder filled in from reference TRBV7-7 and TRBJ2-1): GAGVSQSPRYKVTKRGQDVTLRCDPISSHATLYWYQQALGQGPEFLTYFNYEAQPDKSGLPSDRFSAERPEGSISTLTIQRTEQRDSAMYRCASSLKLRPPYNEQFFGPGTRLTVL.